This TCR beta chain was captured by sequencing in a study of cytomegalovirus exposure and HLA in healthy donors. The PCR had 60 Vbeta and 13 Jbeta primers. TCRdb's table, derived via immunoSEQ multiplex PCR, lists solely in-frame clones and lacks some. The sample records about 130,000 clones, 60% to 75% being singletons. As concerns this clone: The target antigen is unknown.

General study findings and limits: In vitro confirmation showed a few CMV-associated chains to be CMV antigen specific. Reported performance of the classifier showed diagnosis of cytomegalovirus status with high specificity and sensitivity. HLA alleles showed associations with some 17,000 TCR beta sequences in a later analysis, at a 0.05 false discovery rate.

After removal of 0 bases from V and 6 bases from J, the junction contained 3 bases not matched to a gene. CDR3 length: 15 residues. CDR1 is MNHEY and CDR2 is SVGAGI in the germline V gene. Sequencing used PBMCs. V is TRBV6-5 and J is TRBJ2-1, with 9 bases fitting TRBD1. This receptor was taken from a human donor in good health. CDR3 DNA: TGTGCCAGCAGTTACTCAAGGACAGGGGCCAATGAGCAGTTCTTC. Amino acids: CASSYSRTGANEQFF.